The sequence of this T cell receptor beta chain was determined in a study of post-analysis software for immune sequencing data. This clonotype was observed a handful of times. Antigen specificity is unknown. Libraries were made from TCR beta cDNA, and they carried unique molecular identifiers. TCRdb itself ran the PCR reads through MiXCR, one entry per CDR3 protein. This table has 750,000 to 950,000 distinct CDR3 sequences, about 57% appearing once. Trimming stripped 7 bases from V and 0 bases from J, with 4 bases between. The CDR3 has 11 residues. Study results and limitations: Significantly lower normalized Chao1 diversity was seen in multiple sclerosis patients than in controls. Compared with controls, patients had more of roughly five TRBV segments, including TRBV5-6, TRBV5-1 and TRBV20-1.

The sample taken for sequencing was blood. The rearrangement links TRBV12-3 or TRBV12-4 to TRBJ2-7; no firm D call. The source is a girl aged 10 to 17 with multiple sclerosis. CDR3 DNA sequence: TGTGCCAGCACGCGCTCCTACGAGCAGTACTTC. Translation: CASTRSYEQYF.